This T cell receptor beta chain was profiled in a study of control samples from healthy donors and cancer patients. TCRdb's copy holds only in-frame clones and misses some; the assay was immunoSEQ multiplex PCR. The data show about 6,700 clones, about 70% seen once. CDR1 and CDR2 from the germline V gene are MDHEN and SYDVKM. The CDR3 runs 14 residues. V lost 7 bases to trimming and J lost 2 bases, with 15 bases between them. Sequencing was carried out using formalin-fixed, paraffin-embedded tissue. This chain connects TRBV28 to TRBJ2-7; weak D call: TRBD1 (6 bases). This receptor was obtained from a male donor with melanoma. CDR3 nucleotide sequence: TGTGCCAGCAAGAGGGGGAACACCGCCTACGAGCAGTACTTC. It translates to CASKRGNTAYEQYF. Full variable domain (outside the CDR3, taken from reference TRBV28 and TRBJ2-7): DVKVTQSSRYLVKRTGEKVFLECVQDMDHENMFWYRQDPGLGLRLIYFSYDVKMKEKGDIPEGYSVSREKKERFSLILESASTNQTSMYLCASKRGNTAYEQYFGPGTRLTVT.